This entry concerns a single T cell receptor beta chain. It lacks a known antigen. No base quality information exists; no much larger clone differs at one position. Peripheral blood CD8+ and CD4+ T cells from healthy donors, Susac syndrome patients and multiple sclerosis patients were profiled by high-throughput TCR beta sequencing. The Susac syndrome patients fulfilled recently defined diagnostic criteria for definite or probable disease. Bulk CD8+ and CD4+ T cells were purified by magnetic negative isolation, whereas CD8+ TEMRA cells were enriched by FACS. Blood was drawn into EDTA tubes, processed within 24 hours, and PBMCs were isolated by density gradient centrifugation. PBMCs destined for TCR sequencing were cryopreserved in liquid nitrogen and later thawed in a 37 °C water bath. The sorted or isolated CD4+, CD8+ and CD8+ TEMRA cells reached a purity of at least 90%. Per the germline V gene (reference sequence), LGHDT is the CDR1 and YNNKEL is the CDR2. From cysteine to phenylalanine, the CDR3 is 16 amino acids long. Left in the record is the CDR3 DNA by itself, 48 bases read in frame from the first base. V and J lose 3 bases and 7 bases, and a span of 22 bases separates them.

The data stem from a study of CD8 T cells in Susac syndrome (dated by TCRdb to about 2019). Background for the entire study: Among the sequenced Susac syndrome patients, 5 or 6 had clinically active disease and eight were in clinical remission. Susac syndrome patients were therapy-naive, on corticosteroids (some also receiving IVIg), or on IVIg alone at blood withdrawal. The study used repertoire sequencing to test whether antigen drove CD8+ T cell activation and differentiation in Susac syndrome. General conclusions and limits of the study: The TCR sequencing and HLA analysis was acknowledged to have included a relatively small number of individuals. In the CD4+ T cell repertoire of Susac syndrome patients, clonal expansion was not detected.

RNA was extracted with the RNeasy kit and about 0.5 to 1 ug was reverse transcribed using random hexamers. The immunoSEQ multiplex PCR assay, which covers 54 Vbeta and 13 Jbeta segments, was used to amplify TCR beta CDR3 regions. PCR amplification bias was corrected by using a synthetic template baseline for primer optimization and computational correction. The study's processing was this. Only productive sequences were kept, with reads annotated to V, D and J genes according to IMGT and analyzed in immunoSEQ Analyzer. To calculate clonality, Shannon entropy was normalized by log2 of the number of productive unique sequences and then subtracted from one. For each patient and control, public and private clones were evaluated within the 100 most prevalent clones. A clone was defined as Susac-specific if it was absent from the healthy and MS cohorts, from over 1,000 published viral clones and from other ImmuneACCESS disease sequences. In-frame beta chains were kept once TCRdb had trimmed the public reads at Q25 with fastp and called clones with MiXCR. For every CDR3 protein sequence, its rows merge into one entry that carries the most common genes and DNA. The V and J calls shown here were made by TCRdb, not taken from the authors' results. The table for this sample lists about 120,000 distinct CDR3 sequences; around 96% of them were counted only once. The top ten hold 0.13% to 0.15% of the sample.

Recombination connected TRBV3-1 to TRBJ2-7, with the D call perhaps TRBD1 or TRBD2, each one matching 6 bases. Sequenced: CD4+ T cells from PBMCs. The receptor's source is a human donor with Susac syndrome. Here the CDR3 is given as CASSQATIRQAGEQYF. Here is the DNA: TGTGCCAGCAGCCAGGCAACCATCCGACAGGCGGGGGAGCAGTACTTC.